The 5 T cell receptor beta chains listed next were all sequenced from one sample in a study of control samples from healthy donors and cancer patients. The data were produced by immunoSEQ multiplex PCR, yet TCRdb's version contains in-frame clones alone and is incomplete. The sample holds 140,000 to 150,000 clones, over 85% seen once. The specimen was blood. These receptors were collected from a man in his late teens or twenties in good health.

V and J are TRBV29-1 and TRBJ2-1; TRBD2 matches 11 bases. The junction had 2 bases not matched to a gene; V was cut back by 5 bases and J by 2 bases. This CDR3 spans 14 amino acids. Germline lookup yields CDR1 SQVTM and CDR2 ANQGSEA. CDR3 bases: TGCAGCGTTACGACTAGCGGGGCCTACAATGAGCAGTTCTTC. It is translated as CSVTTSGAYNEQFF.

The rearrangement uses TRBV5-4 and TRBJ1-1; 11 nucleotides align to TRBD1. CDR1 and CDR2 (germline): SGHNT, YYREEE (reference sequence). Trimming cost V 4 bases and J 6 bases; bases outside gene matches: 8. The CDR3 runs 15 residues. CDR3 in amino acids: CASSGQGARGPEAFF. The CDR3 nucleotides are TGTGCCAGCAGCGGACAGGGGGCCCGGGGTCCTGAAGCTTTCTTT.

This clone was seen once. The chain has TRBV5-6 and TRBJ1-2, with D possibly being TRBD1 (5 bases). Trimming pared 0 bases from V and 0 bases from J, leaving 15 bases between. CDR3 length: 17 amino acids. Germline loops: CDR1 SGHDT, CDR2 YYEEEE. CDR3 coding DNA: TGTGCCAGCAGCTTGGGGGGCATCGGATTAGCTAACTATGGCTACACCTTC. Residues: CASSLGGIGLANYGYTF. Drawing the rest from reference TRBV5-6 and TRBJ1-2, the complete variable domain is DAGVTQSPTHLIKTRGQQVTLRCSPKSGHDTVSWYQQALGQGPQFIFQYYEEEERQRGNFPDRFSGHQFPNYSSELNVNALLLGDSALYLCASSLGGIGLANYGYTFGSGTRLTVV.

This chain joins TRBV7-8 and TRBJ1-2; TRBD1 agrees at 8 bases. This CDR3 comprises 13 residues. The germline V gene encodes CDR1 SGHVS and CDR2 FQNEAQ. J was trimmed by 9 bases and V by 5 bases; bases with no gene match: 8. The CDR3 nucleotides read TGTGCCAGCAGCCAACAAACAGGGGGAAGCTACACCTTC. This encodes CASSQQTGGSYTF.

To note about this clone: At the DNA level, this CDR3 is encoded by other sequences in the same sample as well. The chain recombines TRBV28 with TRBJ1-5; D uncertain. There are 12 residues in the CDR3. Germline CDR1 reads MDHEN; CDR2 reads SYDVKM. The V and J ends lost 5 bases and 2 bases respectively, with 4 bases between them. The CDR3 DNA is TGTGCCAGCAGTCCCCGCAATCAGCCCCAGCATTTT. As protein: CASSPRNQPQHF.